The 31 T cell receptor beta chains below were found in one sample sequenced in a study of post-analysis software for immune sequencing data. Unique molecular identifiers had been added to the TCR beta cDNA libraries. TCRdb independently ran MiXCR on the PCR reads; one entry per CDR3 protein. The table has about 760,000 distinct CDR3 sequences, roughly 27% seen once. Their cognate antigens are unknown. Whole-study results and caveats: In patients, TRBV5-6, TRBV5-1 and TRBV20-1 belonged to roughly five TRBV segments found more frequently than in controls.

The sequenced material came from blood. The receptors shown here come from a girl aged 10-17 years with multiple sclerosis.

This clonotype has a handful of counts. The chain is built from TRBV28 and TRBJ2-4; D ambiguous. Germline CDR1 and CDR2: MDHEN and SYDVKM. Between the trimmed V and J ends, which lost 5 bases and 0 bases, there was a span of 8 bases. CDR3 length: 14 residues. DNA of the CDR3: TGTGCCAGCAGTGAGTACAGAGCCAAAAACATTCAGTACTTC. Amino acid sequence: CASSEYRAKNIQYF.

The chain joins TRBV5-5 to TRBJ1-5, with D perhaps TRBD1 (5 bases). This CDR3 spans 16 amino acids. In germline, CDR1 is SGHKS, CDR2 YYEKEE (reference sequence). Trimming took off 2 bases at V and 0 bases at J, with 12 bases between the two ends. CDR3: CASSFGRDHSNQPQHF. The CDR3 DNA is TGTGCCAGCAGCTTCGGCAGGGACCATAGCAATCAGCCCCAGCATTTT.

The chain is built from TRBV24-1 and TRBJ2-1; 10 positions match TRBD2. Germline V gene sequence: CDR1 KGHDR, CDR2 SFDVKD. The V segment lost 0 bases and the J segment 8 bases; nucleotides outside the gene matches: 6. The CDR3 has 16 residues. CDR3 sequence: CATSDLGASGSDEQFF. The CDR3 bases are TGTGCCACCAGTGATTTGGGGGCTAGCGGGAGTGATGAGCAGTTCTTC.

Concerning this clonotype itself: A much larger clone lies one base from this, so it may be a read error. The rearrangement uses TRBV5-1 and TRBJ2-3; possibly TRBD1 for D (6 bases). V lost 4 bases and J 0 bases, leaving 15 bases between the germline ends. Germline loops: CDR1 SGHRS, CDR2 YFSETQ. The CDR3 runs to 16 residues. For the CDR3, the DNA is TGCGCCAGCAGCCCGGGGCGGACAGCGAGCACAGATACGCAGTATTTT. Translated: CASSPGRTASTDTQYF.

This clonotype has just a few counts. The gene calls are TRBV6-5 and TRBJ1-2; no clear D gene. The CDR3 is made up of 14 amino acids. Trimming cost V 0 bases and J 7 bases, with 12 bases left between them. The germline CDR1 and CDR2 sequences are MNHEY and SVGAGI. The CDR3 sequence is CASSYSNAGSGYTF. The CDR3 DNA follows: TGTGCCAGCAGTTACTCGAATGCGGGGTCTGGCTACACCTTC.

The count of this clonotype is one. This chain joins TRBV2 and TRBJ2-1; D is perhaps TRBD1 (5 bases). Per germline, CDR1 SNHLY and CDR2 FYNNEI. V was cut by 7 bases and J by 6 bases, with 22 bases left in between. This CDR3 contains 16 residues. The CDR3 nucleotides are TGTGCCAGCACCCGGTTACGGACAATGGGGCGCAATGAGCAGTTCTTC. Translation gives CASTRLRTMGRNEQFF.

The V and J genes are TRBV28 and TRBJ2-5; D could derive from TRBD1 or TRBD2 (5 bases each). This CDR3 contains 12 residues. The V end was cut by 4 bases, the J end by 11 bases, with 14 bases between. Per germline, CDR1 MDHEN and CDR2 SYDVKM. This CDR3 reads CASSYGASEQYF. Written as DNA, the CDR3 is TGTGCCAGCAGTTACGGGGCCTCGGAGCAGTACTTC.

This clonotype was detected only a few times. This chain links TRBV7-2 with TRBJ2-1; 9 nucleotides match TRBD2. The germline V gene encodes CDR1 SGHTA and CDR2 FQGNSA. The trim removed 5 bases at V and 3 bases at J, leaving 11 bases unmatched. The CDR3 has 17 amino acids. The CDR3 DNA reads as TGTGCCAGCAGCCCACTACGTAGCGGGGGTAACTACAATGAGCAGTTCTTC. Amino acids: CASSPLRSGGNYNEQFF.

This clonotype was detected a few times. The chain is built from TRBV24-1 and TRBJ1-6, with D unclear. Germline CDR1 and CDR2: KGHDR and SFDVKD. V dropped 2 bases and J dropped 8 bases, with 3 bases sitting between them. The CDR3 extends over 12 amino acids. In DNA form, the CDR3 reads TGTGCCACCAGTGATTCGGATTCACCCCTCCACTTT. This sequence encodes CATSDSDSPLHF.

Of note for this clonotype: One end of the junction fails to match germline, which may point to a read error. The CDR3 reads CASSQDWAGRYQKTQYF. The CDR3 DNA reads TGCGCCAGCAGCCAAGATTGGGCAGGCAGGTACCAAAAGACCCAGTACTTC. The chain links TRBV4-3 to TRBJ2-5; D remains unclear. Germline V gives CDR1 LGHNA, CDR2 YSLEER. This CDR3 comprises 17 residues.

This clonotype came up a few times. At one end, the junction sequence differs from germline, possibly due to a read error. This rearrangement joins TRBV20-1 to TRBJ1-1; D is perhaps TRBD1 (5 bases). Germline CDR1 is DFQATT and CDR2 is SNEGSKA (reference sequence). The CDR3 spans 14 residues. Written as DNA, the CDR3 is TGCAGTGCGAGAGAGGGACGGACTAACACTGAAGCTTTCTTT. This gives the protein CSAREGRTNTEAFF.

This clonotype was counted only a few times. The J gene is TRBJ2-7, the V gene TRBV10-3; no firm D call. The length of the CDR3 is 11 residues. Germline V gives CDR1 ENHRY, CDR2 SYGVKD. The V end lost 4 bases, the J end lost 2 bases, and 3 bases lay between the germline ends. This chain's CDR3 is CAISVAYEQYF. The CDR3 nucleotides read TGTGCCATCAGTGTAGCCTACGAGCAGTACTTC.

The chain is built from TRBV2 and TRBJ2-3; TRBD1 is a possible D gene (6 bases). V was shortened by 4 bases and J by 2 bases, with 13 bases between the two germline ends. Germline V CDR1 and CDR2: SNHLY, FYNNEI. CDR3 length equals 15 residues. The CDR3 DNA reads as TGTGCCAGCAGTGCTTTGGGACACCACACAGATACGCAGTATTTT. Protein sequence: CASSALGHHTDTQYF.

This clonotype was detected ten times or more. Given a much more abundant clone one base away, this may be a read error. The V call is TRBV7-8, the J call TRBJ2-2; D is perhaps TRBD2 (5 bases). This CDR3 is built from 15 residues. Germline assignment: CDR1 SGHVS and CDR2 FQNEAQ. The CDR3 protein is CASSLGTALTGERFF. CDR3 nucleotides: TGTGCCAGCAGCTTAGGGACCGCCTTGACCGGGGAGCGGTTTTTT.

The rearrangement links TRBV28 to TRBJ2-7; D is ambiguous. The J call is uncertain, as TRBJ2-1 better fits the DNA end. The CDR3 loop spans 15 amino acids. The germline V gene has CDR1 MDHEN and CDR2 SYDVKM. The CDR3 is CASSLLAEYQETQFF. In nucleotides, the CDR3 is TGTGCCAGCAGTTTATTAGCAGAGTACCAAGAGACCCAGTTCTTC.

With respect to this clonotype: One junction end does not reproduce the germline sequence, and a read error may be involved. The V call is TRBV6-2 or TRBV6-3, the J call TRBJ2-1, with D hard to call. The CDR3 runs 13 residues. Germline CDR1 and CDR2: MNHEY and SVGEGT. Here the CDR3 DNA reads TGTACCAGCAGTTACGCTAGGTCCAATGAGCAGTTCTTC. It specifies CTSSYARSNEQFF.

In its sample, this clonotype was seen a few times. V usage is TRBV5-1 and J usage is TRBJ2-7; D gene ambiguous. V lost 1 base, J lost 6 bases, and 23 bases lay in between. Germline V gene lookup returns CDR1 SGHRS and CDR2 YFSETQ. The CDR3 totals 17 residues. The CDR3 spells CASSLTPGSRPPSEQYF. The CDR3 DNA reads TGCGCCAGCAGCTTGACCCCCGGGTCTCGGCCCCCCTCCGAGCAGTACTTC.

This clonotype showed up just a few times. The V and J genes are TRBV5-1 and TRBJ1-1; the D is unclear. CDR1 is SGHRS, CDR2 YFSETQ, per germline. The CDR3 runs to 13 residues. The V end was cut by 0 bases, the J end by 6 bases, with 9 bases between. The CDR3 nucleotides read TGCGCCAGCAGCTTGGATGTGGGTTCTGAAGCTTTCTTT. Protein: CASSLDVGSEAFF.

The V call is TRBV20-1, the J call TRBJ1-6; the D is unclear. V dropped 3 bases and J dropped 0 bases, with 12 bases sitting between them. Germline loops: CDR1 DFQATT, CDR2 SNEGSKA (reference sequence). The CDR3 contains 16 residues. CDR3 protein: CSARTLRSSYNSPLHF. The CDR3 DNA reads TGCAGTGCTAGGACTCTCAGGAGCTCCTATAATTCACCCCTCCACTTT.

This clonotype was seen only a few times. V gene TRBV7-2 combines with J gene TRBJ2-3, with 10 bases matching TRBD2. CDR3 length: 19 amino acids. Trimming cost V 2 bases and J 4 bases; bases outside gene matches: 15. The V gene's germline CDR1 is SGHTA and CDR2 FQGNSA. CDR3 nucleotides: TGTGCCAGCAGCTTACAGCGCAGCGGGGGGGTGTATTTCTCAGATACGCAGTATTTT. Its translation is CASSLQRSGGVYFSDTQYF.

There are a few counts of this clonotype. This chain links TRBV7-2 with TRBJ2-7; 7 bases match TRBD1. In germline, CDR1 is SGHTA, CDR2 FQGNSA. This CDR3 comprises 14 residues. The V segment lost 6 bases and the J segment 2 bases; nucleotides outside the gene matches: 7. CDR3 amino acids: CASSPSGGTYEQYF. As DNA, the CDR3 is TGTGCCAGCAGTCCCTCAGGGGGTACCTACGAGCAGTACTTC. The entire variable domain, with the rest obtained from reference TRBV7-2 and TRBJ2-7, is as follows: GAGVSQSPSNKVTEKGKDVELRCDPISGHTALYWYRQSLGQGLEFLIYFQGNSAPDKSGLPSDRFSAERTGGSVSTLTIQRTQQEDSAVYLCASSPSGGTYEQYFGPGTRLTVT.

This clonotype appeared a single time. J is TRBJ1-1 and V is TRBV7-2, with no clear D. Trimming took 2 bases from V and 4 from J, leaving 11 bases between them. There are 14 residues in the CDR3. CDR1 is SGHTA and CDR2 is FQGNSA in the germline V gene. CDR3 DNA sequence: TGTGCCAGCAGCTTATTTGTGGGAGGCACTGAAGCTTTCTTT. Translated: CASSLFVGGTEAFF.

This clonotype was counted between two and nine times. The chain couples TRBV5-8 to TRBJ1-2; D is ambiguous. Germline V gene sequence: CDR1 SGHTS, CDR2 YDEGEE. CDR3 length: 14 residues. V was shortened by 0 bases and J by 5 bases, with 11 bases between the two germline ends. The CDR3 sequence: CASSLVGTQYGYTF. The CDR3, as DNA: TGTGCCAGCAGCTTGGTCGGTACGCAGTATGGCTACACCTTC.

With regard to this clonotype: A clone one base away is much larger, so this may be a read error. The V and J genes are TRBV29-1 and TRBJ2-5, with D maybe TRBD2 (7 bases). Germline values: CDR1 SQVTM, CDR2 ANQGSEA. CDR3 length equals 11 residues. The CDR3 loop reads CGGGHQETQYF. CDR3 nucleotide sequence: TGCGGCGGGGGCCATCAAGAGACCCAGTACTTC.

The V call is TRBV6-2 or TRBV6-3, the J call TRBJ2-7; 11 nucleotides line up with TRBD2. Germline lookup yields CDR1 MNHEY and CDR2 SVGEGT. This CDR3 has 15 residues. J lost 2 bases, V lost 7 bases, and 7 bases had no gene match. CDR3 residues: CASNSPSGRTYEQYF. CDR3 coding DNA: TGTGCCAGCAATTCCCCTAGCGGGAGGACCTACGAGCAGTACTTC.

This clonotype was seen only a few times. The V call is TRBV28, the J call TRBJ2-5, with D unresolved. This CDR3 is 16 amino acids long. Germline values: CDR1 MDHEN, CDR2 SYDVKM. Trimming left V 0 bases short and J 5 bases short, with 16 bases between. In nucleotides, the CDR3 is TGTGCCAGCAGTTTATGGAGGCGACCGAGACCTGAGACCCAGTACTTC. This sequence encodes CASSLWRRPRPETQYF. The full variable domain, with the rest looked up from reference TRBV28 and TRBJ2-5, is DVKVTQSSRYLVKRTGEKVFLECVQDMDHENMFWYRQDPGLGLRLIYFSYDVKMKEKGDIPEGYSVSREKKERFSLILESASTNQTSMYLCASSLWRRPRPETQYFGPGTRLLVL.

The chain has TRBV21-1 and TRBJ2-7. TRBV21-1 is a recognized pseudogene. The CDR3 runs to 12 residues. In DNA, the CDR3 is TGTGCCAGCAGCAAAGAGTCCTACGAGCAGTACTTC. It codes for CASSKESYEQYF.

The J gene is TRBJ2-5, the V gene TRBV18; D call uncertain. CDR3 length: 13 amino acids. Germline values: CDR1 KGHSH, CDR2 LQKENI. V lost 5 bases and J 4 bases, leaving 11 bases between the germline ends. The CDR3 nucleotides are TGTGCCAGCTCAGGGGTTTATGGAGAGACCCAGTACTTC. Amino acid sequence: CASSGVYGETQYF.

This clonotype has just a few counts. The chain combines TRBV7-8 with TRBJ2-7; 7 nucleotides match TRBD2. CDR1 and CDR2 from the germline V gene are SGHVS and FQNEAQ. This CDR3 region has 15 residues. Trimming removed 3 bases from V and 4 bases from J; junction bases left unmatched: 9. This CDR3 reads CASSLGRARLYEQYF. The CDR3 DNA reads TGTGCCAGCAGCTTGGGGAGGGCCAGGTTGTACGAGCAGTACTTC.

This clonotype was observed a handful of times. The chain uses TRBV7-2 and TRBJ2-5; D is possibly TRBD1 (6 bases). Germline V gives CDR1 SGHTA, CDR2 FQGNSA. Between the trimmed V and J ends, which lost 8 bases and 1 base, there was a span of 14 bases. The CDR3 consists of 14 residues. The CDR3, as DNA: TGTGCCAGCCAACCCGGGACATTCCAAGAGACCCAGTACTTC. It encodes CASQPGTFQETQYF.

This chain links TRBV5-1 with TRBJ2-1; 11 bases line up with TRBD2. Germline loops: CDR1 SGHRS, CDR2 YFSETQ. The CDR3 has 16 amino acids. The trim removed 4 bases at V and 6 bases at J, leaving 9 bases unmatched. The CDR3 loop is CASSRLTSGRGNEQFF. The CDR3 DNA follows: TGCGCCAGCAGCAGACTTACTAGCGGGAGAGGCAATGAGCAGTTCTTC.